The source of this T cell receptor (beta chain) is a study of T cell repertoires in cytomegalovirus infection. Study-level information: Carrying CMV and the relevant HLA type showed in public TCR beta signatures.

TCRdb reanalysed the reads using MiXCR and keeps one entry per CDR3 protein. The data contain hundreds of thousands of distinct CDR3 sequences, 25% to 30% of them singletons. The CDR3 contains 13 residues. V shed 7 bases and J 6 bases; nucleotides not matched to a gene: 8. The germline gives CDR1 DFQATT, CDR2 SNEGSKA (reference sequence). This clonotype appeared many times. No antigen is known for it. The source of this sequence is a human donor in good health (CMV status not recorded). Some clones in this sample may be carry-over from other donors' samples. Sequencing used cultured PBMCs, obtained from culture after CMV antigen stimulation. J is TRBJ1-5 and V is TRBV20-1, with TRBD1 matching 8 bases. Here the CDR3 DNA reads TGCAGTGTGGAACAGGGGGAGGGTCAGCCCCAGCATTTT. Encoded protein: CSVEQGEGQPQHF.